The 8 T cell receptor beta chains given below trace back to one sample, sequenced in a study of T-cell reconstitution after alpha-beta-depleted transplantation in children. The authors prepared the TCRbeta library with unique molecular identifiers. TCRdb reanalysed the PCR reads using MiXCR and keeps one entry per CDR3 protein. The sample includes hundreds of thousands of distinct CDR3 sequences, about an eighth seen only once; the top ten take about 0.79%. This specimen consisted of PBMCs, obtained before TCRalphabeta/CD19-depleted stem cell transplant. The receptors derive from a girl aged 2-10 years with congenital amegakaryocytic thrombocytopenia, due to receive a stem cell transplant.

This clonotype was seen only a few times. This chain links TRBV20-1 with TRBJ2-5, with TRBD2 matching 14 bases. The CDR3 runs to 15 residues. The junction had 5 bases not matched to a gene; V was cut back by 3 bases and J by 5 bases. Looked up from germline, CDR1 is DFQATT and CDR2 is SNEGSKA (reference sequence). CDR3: CSARPGLAGVETQYF. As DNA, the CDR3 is TGCAGTGCTAGGCCGGGACTAGCGGGAGTGGAGACCCAGTACTTC.

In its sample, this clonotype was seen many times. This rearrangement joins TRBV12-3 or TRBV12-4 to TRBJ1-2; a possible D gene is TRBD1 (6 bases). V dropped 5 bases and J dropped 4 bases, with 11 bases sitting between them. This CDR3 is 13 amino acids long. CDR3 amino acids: CASSRMDSYGYTF. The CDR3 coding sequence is TGTGCCAGCAGTAGGATGGACAGCTATGGCTACACCTTC.

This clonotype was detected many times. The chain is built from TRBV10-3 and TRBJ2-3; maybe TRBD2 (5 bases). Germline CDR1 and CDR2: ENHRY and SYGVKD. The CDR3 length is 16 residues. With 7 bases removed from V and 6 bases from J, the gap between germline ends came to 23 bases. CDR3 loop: CAIKEKLVSQQDTQYF. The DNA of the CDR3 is TGTGCCATCAAAGAAAAACTAGTATCCCAGCAGGATACGCAGTATTTT.

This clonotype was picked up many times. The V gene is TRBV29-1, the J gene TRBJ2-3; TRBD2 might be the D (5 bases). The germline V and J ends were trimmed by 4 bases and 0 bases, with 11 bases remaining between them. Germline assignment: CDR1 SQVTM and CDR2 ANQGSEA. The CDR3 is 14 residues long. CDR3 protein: CSVVDYRSTDTQYF. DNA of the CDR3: TGCAGCGTTGTAGACTACCGAAGCACAGATACGCAGTATTTT.

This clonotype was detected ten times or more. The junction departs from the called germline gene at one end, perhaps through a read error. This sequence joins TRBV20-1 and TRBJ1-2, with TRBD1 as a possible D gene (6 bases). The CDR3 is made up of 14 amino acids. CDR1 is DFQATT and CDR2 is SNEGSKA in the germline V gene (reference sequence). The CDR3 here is CSAGDRTSNYGYTF. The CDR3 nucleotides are TGCAGTGCTGGAGACAGGACCTCCAACTATGGCTACACCTTC.

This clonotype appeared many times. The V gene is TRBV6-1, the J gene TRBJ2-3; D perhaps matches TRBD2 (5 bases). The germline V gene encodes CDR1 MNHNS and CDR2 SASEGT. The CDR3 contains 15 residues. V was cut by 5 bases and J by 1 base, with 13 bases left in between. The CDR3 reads CASSLGVLGTDTQYF. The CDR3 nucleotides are TGTGCCAGCAGTCTCGGGGTTTTGGGCACAGATACGCAGTATTTT.

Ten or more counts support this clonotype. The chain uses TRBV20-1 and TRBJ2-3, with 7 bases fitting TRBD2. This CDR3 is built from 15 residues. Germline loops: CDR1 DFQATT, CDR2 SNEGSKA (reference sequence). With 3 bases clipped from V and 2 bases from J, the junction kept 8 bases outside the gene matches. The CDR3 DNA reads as TGCAGTGCTAGGTCCCTAGCGGAGAACACAGATACGCAGTATTTT. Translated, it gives CSARSLAENTDTQYF.

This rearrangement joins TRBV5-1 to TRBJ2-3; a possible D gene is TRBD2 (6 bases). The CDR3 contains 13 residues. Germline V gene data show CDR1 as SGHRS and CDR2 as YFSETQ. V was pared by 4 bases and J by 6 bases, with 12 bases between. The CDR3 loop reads CASSGGERDTQYF. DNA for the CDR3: TGCGCCAGCAGCGGCGGGGAACGGGATACGCAGTATTTT.